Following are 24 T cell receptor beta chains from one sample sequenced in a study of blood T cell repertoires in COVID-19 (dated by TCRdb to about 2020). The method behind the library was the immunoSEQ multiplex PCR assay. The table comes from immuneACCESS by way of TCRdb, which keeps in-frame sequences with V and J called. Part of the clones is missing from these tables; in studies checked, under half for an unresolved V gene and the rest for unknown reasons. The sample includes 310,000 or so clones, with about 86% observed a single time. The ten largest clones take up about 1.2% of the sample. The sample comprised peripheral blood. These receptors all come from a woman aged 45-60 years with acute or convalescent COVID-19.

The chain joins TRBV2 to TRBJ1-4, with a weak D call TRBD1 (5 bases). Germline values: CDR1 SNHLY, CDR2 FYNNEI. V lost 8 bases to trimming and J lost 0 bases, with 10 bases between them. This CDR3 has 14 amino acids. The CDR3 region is CASGGDSTNEKLFF. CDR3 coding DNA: TGTGCCAGCGGAGGGGATTCAACTAATGAAAAACTGTTTTTT.

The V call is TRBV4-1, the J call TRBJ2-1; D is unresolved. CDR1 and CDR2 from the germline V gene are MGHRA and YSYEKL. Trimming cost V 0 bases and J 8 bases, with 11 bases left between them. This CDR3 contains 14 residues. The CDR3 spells CASSQEFRNDEQFF. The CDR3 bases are TGCGCCAGCAGCCAAGAGTTTAGAAACGATGAGCAGTTCTTC.

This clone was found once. CDR3 sequence (DNA): TGTGCCAGCAGTGAAGAATCAGAAGAGACCCAGTACTTC. Translated, it gives CASSEESEETQYF. The rearrangement uses TRBV2 and TRBJ2-5; D is unresolved. Germline assignment: CDR1 SNHLY and CDR2 FYNNEI. CDR3 length: 13 amino acids. V was pared by 1 base and J by 3 bases, with 6 bases between.

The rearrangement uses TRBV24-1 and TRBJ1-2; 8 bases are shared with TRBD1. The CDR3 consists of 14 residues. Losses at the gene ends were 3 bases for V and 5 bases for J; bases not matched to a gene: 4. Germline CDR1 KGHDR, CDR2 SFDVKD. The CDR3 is CATSDPGTGYGYTF. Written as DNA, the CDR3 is TGTGCCACCAGTGATCCCGGGACAGGATATGGCTACACCTTC.

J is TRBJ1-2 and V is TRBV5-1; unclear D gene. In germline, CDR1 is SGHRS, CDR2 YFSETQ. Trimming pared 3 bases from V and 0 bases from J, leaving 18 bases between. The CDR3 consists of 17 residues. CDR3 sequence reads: CASSSGGLVESNYGYTF. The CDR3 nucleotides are TGCGCCAGCAGCTCGGGAGGGTTAGTAGAATCTAACTATGGCTACACCTTC. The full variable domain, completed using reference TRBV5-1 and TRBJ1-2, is KAGVTQTPRYLIKTRGQQVTLSCSPISGHRSVSWYQQTPGQGLQFLFEYFSETQRNKGNFPGRFSGRQFSNSRSEMNVSTLELGDSALYLCASSSGGLVESNYGYTFGSGTRLTVV.

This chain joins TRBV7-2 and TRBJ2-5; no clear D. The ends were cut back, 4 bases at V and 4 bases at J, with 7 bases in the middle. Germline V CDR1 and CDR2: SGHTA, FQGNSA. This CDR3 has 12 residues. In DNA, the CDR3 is TGTGCCAGCAGCTCTGTCCGAGAGACCCAGTACTTC. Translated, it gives CASSSVRETQYF.

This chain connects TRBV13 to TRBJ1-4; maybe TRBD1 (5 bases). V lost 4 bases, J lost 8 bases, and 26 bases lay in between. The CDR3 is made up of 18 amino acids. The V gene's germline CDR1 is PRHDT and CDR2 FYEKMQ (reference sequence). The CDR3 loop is CASSSTGKKVPAVEKLFF. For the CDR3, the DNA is TGTGCCAGCAGCTCTACAGGAAAGAAGGTGCCCGCCGTGGAAAAACTGTTTTTT.

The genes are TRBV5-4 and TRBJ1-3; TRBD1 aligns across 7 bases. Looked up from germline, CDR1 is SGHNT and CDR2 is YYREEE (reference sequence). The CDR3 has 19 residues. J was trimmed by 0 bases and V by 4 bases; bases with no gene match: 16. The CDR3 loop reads CASSKKGGTDPYSGNTIYF. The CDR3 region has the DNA TGTGCCAGCAGCAAGAAGGGCGGGACAGACCCATACTCTGGAAACACCATATATTTT.

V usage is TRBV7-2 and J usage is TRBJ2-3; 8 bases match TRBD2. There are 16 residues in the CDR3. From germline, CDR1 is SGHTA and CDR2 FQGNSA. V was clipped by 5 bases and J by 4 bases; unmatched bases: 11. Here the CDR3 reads CASSPLSGSGADTQYF. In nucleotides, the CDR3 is TGTGCCAGCAGCCCTCTCAGCGGGAGCGGGGCAGATACGCAGTATTTT.

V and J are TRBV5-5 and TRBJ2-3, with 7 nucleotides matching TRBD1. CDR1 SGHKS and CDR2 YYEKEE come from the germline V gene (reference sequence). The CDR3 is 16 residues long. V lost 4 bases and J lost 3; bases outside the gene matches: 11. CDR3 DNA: TGTGCCAGCAGCCCGCTGACAGGGCCTATGACAGATACGCAGTATTTT. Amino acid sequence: CASSPLTGPMTDTQYF.

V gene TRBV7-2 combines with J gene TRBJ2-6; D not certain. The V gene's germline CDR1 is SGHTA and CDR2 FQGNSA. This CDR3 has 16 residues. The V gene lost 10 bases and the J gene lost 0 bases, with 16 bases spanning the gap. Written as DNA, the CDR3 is TGTGCCATTTTTGGCAGGCTTCCCTCTGGGGCCAACGTCCTGACTTTC. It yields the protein CAIFGRLPSGANVLTF.

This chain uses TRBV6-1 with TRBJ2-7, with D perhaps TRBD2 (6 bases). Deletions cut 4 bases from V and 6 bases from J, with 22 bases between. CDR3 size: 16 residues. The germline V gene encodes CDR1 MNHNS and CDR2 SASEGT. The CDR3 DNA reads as TGTGCCAGCAGTGGTACCCCAGGGACTCCTCTTCGCGAGCAGTACGTC. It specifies CASSGTPGTPLREQYV.

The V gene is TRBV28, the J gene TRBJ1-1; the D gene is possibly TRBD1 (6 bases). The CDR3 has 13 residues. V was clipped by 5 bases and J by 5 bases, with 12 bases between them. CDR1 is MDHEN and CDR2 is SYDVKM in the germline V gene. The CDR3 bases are TGTGCCAGCAGTGTACAGGGCTGGACTGAAGCTTTCTTT. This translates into CASSVQGWTEAFF.

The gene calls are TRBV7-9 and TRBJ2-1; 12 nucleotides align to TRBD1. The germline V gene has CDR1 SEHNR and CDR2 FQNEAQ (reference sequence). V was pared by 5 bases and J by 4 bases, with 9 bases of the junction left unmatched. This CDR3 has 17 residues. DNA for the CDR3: TGTGCCAGCAGCACCCTCCCGGGACAGGGGGCTTACAATGAGCAGTTCTTC. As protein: CASSTLPGQGAYNEQFF.

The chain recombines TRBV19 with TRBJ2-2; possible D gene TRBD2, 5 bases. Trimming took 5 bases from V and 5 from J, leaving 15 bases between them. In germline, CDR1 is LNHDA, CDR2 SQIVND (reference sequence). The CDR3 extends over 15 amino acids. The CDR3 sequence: CASSSLGILTGELFF. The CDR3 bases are TGTGCCAGTAGTTCCCTCGGGATCTTGACCGGGGAGCTGTTTTTT.

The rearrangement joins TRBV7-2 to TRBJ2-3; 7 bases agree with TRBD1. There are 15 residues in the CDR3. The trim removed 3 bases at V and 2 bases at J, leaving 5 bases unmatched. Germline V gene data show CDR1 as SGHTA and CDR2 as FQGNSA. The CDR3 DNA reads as TGTGCCAGCAGCTTTAACAGGGGCCCCACAGATACGCAGTATTTT. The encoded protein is CASSFNRGPTDTQYF.

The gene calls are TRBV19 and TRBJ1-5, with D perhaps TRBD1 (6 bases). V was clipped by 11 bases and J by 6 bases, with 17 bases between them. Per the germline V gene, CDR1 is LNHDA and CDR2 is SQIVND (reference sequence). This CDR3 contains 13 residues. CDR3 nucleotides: TGTGCCGCTAGGGGGGGCCTAGGTCAGCCCCAGCATTTT. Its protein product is CAARGGLGQPQHF.

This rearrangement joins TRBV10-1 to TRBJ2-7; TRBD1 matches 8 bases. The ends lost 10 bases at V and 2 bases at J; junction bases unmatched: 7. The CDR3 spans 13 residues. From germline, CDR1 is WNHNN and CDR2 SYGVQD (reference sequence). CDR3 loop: CATTGQGAYEQYV. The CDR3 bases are TGCGCCACCACCGGACAGGGAGCCTACGAGCAGTACGTC.

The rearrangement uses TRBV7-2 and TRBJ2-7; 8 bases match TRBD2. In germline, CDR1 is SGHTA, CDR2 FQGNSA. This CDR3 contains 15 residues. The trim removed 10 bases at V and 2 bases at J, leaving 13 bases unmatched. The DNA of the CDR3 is TGTGCCACCCAACCCAGTAGCGGGGCAACCTACGAGCAGTACTTC. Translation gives CATQPSSGATYEQYF.

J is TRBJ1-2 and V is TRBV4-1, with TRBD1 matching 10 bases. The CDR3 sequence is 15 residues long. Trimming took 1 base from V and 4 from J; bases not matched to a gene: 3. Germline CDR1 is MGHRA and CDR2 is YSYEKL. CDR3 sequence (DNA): TGCGCCAGCAGCCAAGCGGGACAGGGGAGCTATGGCTACACCTTC. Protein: CASSQAGQGSYGYTF.

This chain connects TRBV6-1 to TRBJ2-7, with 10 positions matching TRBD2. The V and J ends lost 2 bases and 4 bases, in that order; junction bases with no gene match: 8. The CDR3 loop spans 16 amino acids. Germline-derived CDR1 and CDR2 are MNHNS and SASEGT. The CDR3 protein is CASSERTSGELYEQYV. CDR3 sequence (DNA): TGTGCCAGCAGTGAACGAACTAGCGGGGAGTTGTACGAGCAGTACGTC.

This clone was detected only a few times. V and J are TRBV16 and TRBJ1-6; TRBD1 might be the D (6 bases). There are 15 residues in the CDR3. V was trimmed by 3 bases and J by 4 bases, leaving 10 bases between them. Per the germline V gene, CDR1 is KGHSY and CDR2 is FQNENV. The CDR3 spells CASSHPGQYNSPLHF. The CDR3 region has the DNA TGTGCCAGCAGCCATCCGGGACAATATAATTCACCCCTCCACTTT.

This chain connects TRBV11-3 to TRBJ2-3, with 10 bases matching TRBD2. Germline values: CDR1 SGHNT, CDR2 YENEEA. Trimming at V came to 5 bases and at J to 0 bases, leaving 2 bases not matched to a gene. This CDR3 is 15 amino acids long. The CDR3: CASSVTSGSTDTQYF. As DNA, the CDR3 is TGTGCCAGCAGCGTGACTAGCGGGAGCACAGATACGCAGTATTTT.

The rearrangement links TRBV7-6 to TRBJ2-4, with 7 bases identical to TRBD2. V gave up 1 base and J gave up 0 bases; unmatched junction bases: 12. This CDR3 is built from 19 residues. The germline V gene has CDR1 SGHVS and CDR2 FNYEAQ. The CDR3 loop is CASSLEARESLLAKNIQYF. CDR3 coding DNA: TGTGCCAGCAGCTTAGAGGCGCGGGAGTCGCTACTAGCCAAAAACATTCAGTACTTC.